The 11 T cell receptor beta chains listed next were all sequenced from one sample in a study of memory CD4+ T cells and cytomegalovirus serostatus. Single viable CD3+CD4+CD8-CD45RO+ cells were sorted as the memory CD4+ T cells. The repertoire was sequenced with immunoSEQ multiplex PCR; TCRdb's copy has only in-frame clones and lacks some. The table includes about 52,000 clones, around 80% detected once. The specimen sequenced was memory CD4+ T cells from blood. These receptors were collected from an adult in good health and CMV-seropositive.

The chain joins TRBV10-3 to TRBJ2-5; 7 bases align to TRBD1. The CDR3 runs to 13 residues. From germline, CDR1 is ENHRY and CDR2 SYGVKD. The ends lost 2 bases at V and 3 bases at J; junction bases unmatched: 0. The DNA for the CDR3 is TGTGCCATCAGTGAGCAGGGGGAAGAGACCCAGTACTTC. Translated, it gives CAISEQGEETQYF.

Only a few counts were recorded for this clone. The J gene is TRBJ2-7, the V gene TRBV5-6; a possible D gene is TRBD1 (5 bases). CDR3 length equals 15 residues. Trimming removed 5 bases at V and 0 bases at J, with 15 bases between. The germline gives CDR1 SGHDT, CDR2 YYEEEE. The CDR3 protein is CASSQDTLSSYEQYF. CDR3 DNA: TGTGCCAGCAGTCAGGACACCTTGAGCTCCTACGAGCAGTACTTC.

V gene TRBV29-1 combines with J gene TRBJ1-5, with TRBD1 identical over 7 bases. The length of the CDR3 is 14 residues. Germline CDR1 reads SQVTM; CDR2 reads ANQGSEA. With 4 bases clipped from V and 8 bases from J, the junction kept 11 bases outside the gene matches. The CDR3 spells CSVVVDRSDEPQHF. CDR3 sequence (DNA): TGCAGCGTTGTAGTGGACAGGTCGGATGAGCCCCAGCATTTT.

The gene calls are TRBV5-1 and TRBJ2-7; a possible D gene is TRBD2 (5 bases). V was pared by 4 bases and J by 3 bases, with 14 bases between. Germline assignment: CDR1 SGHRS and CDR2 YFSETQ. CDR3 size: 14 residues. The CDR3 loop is CASSPDGGNYEQYF. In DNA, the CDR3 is TGCGCCAGCAGCCCGGACGGAGGAAACTACGAGCAGTACTTC.

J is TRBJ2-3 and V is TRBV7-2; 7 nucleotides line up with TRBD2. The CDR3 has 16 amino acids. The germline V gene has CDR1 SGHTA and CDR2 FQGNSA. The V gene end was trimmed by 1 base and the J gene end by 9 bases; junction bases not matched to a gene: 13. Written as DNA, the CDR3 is TGTGCCAGCAGCTTAGTGGGCGGGAGAAGTGGGGGGACGCAGTATTTT. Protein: CASSLVGGRSGGTQYF. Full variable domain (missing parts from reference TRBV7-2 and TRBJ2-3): GAGVSQSPSNKVTEKGKDVELRCDPISGHTALYWYRQSLGQGLEFLIYFQGNSAPDKSGLPSDRFSAERTGGSVSTLTIQRTQQEDSAVYLCASSLVGGRSGGTQYFGPGTRLTVL.

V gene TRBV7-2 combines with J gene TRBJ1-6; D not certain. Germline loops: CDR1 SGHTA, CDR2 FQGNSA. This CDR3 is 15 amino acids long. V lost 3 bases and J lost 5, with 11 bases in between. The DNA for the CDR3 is TGTGCCAGCAGCTTCAACGACCATCATAATTCACCCCTCCACTTT. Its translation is CASSFNDHHNSPLHF.

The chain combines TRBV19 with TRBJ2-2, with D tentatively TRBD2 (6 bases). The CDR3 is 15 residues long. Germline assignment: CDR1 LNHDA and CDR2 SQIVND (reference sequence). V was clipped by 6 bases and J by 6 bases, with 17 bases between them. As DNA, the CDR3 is TGTGCCAGTAGGATCCGGAGGGCGATCTCCGGGGAGCTGTTTTTT. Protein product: CASRIRRAISGELFF. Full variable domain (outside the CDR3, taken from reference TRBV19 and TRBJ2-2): DGGITQSPKYLFRKEGQNVTLSCEQNLNHDAMYWYRQDPGQGLRLIYYSQIVNDFQKGDIAEGYSVSREKKESFPLTVTSAQKNPTAFYLCASRIRRAISGELFFGEGSRLTVL.

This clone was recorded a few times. The CDR3 spells CASSVRESLYEQYF. DNA of the CDR3: TGTGCCAGCAGCGTACGGGAGTCCCTCTACGAGCAGTACTTC. The chain carries TRBV7-2 and TRBJ2-7; a weak D match, TRBD2 (6 bases). V was clipped by 5 bases and J by 3 bases, with 14 bases between them. Germline CDR1 reads SGHTA; CDR2 reads FQGNSA. The CDR3 sequence is 14 residues long.

CDR3 protein: CASSLGTGGVYEQYF. In DNA, the CDR3 is TGCGCCAGCAGCTTGGGGACAGGGGGCGTTTACGAGCAGTACTTC. The chain recombines TRBV5-1 with TRBJ2-7; TRBD1 aligns across 11 bases. Germline V lookup: CDR1 SGHRS, CDR2 YFSETQ. The CDR3 sequence is 15 residues long. Trimming at V came to 0 bases and at J to 4 bases, leaving 3 bases not matched to a gene.

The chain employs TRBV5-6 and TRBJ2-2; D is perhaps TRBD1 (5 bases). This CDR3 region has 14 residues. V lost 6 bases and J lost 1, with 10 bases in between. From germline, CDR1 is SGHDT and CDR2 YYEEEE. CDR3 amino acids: CASTHDRNTGELFF. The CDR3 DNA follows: TGTGCCAGCACCCACGACAGGAACACCGGGGAGCTGTTTTTT. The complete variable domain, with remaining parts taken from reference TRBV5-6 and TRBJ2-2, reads DAGVTQSPTHLIKTRGQQVTLRCSPKSGHDTVSWYQQALGQGPQFIFQYYEEEERQRGNFPDRFSGHQFPNYSSELNVNALLLGDSALYLCASTHDRNTGELFFGEGSRLTVL.

As DNA, the CDR3 is TGTGCCAGCAGCTCCCGGACTAAGGCTGAGCAGTTCTTC. Translated: CASSSRTKAEQFF. The V gene is TRBV7-2, the J gene TRBJ2-1, with a tentative D call TRBD2 (6 bases). CDR1 and CDR2 (germline): SGHTA, FQGNSA. V shed 4 bases and J shed 9 bases, with 13 bases lying between them. The CDR3 consists of 13 residues.